A selection of T cell receptor beta chains follows, all from one sample in a study of cytomegalovirus exposure and HLA in healthy donors. Profiled with immunoSEQ multiplex PCR; TCRdb holds only in-frame clones, not every one. The table counts around 84,000 clones; roughly 4.8% lies in the top ten. Sequences were obtained from PBMCs. These receptors all stem from a man aged 30-40 years in good health and CMV-seronegative. Each CDR3 is given with its conserved first and last residue. D genes are given only for firm matches.

>TRBV19|TRBJ2-5|TRBD2
TGTGCACAAATAAAGGGGACAGCGCGGACTAGCGGGATCCAAGAGACCCAGTACTTC
CAQIKGTARTSGIQETQYF
>TRBV6-5|TRBJ2-7|TRBD1
TGTGCCAGCAGTTACGGGACAGAGATCTCCTACGAGCAGTACTTC
CASSYGTEISYEQYF
>TRBV5-1|TRBJ2-7|NA
TGCGCCAGCAGCTTGGACAGCCGCTCCTACGAGCAGTACTTC
CASSLDSRSYEQYF
>TRBV5-4|TRBJ2-2|NA
TGTGCCAGCAGCCTGGACCCCGAGGACGGGGAGCTGTTTTTT
CASSLDPEDGELFF
>TRBV6-5|TRBJ2-1|NA
TGTGCCAGCAGTTACTACCTAGCTTCCAATGAGCAGTTCTTC
CASSYYLASNEQFF
>TRBV9|TRBJ1-1|NA
TGTGCCAGCAGCGTAGGGGCGGGAAGAGGAAGCACTGAAGCTTTCTTT
CASSVGAGRGSTEAFF
>TRBV19|TRBJ1-6|TRBD1
TGTGCCAGTAGAGAGACAGGGTTCCAATCACCCCTCCACTTT
CASRETGFQSPLHF
>TRBV6-5|TRBJ1-1|TRBD1
TGTGCCAGCAGTACAGGGGTGAACACTGAAGCTTTCTTT
CASSTGVNTEAFF
>TRBV7-2|TRBJ1-1|NA
TGTGCCAGCACCCAAAGATCGGGTTCCGTTTATCACACTGAAGCTTTCTTT
CASTQRSGSVYHTEAFF
>TRBV12-5|TRBJ2-7|TRBD1
TGTGCTAGTGGCCAGGACAGGGGGCACGAGCAGTACTTC
CASGQDRGHEQYF
>TRBV6-6|TRBJ2-4|NA
TGTGCCAGCATGCGGGCCCGAAACATTCAGTACTTC
CASMRARNIQYF
>TRBV14|TRBJ1-2|NA
TGTGCCAGCAGCCGCCAACAGGGTTCGGAGGGCTACACCTTC
CASSRQQGSEGYTF
>TRBV4-2|TRBJ1-1|NA
TGTGCCAGCAGCATACGACAGGTCTTCGAGGGCACTGAAGCTTTCTTT
CASSIRQVFEGTEAFF
>TRBV5-1|TRBJ2-7|TRBD1
TGCGCCAGCAGCGTACAGGGGGAGATCTACGAGCAGTACTTC
CASSVQGEIYEQYF
>TRBV5-1|TRBJ2-2|NA
TGCGCCAGCAGCCTCTTGACAGCTACGAACACCGGGGAGCTGTTTTTT
CASSLLTATNTGELFF
>TRBV29-1|TRBJ2-3|NA
TGCAGCGTTGAAGGTACGAGAAGAAGCACAGATACGCAGTATTTT
CSVEGTRRSTDTQYF
>TRBV19|TRBJ2-5|TRBD2
TGTGCCAGTAGTACGGGACTAGCGGGGGGACAAGAGACCCAGTACTTC
CASSTGLAGGQETQYF
>TRBV29-1|TRBJ1-2|TRBD1
TGCAGCGTTGTGAGTCCCGGGACAGGAGGCGGCTACACCTTC
CSVVSPGTGGGYTF
>TRBV5-1|TRBJ2-3|TRBD1
TGCGCCAGCAGCTCGAGGACAGGTACAGATACGCAGTATTTT
CASSSRTGTDTQYF
>TRBV7-9|TRBJ2-1|NA
TGTGCCAGCAGCCTATCCGGGAATTACAATGAGCAGTTCTTC
CASSLSGNYNEQFF
>TRBV6-5|TRBJ2-2|TRBD1
TGTGCCACTGGACAGGGCAACGGGGAGCTGTTTTTT
CATGQGNGELFF
>TRBV4-1|TRBJ1-6|NA
TGCGCCAGCAGCCTAAGGTTCCAGGGAGGATCACCCCTCCACTTT
CASSLRFQGGSPLHF
>TRBV5-6|TRBJ1-2|TRBD1
TGTGCCAGCAGCTTGGGGACAGGGATGAACTATGGCTACACCTTC
CASSLGTGMNYGYTF
>TRBV7-8|TRBJ1-2|NA
TGTGCCAGCAGCTTAGTAGGAGTTTATGGCTACACCTTC
CASSLVGVYGYTF
>TRBV29-1|TRBJ2-2|NA
TGCCGCCCCGGGGCCGGGGAGCTGTTTTTT
CRPGAGELFF
>TRBV2|TRBJ2-1|TRBD2
TGTGCCAGCAGTGATCTAGCGGGAGCGAATGAGCAGTTCTTC
CASSDLAGANEQFF
>TRBV4-2|TRBJ2-7|NA
TGTGCCAGCAGCCAAGATCCTAGCGTCTACGAGCAGTACTTC
CASSQDPSVYEQYF
>TRBV6-6|TRBJ2-7|NA
TGTGCCAGCAGTTATGACGTAGGGGTCTACGAGCAGTACTTC
CASSYDVGVYEQYF
>TRBV12-5|TRBJ2-1|TRBD2
TGTGCTAGTGCCGGGACTAGTCGCTACAATGAGCAGTTCTTC
CASAGTSRYNEQFF
>TRBV19|TRBJ1-2|NA
TGTGCCAGTAGGGGTATATGGGGGGGCCCCTATGGCTACACCTTC
CASRGIWGGPYGYTF
>TRBV29-1|TRBJ1-2|NA
TGCAGCGTTGGGGCGGCGGGTGAGGGCTACACCTTC
CSVGAAGEGYTF
>TRBV25-1|TRBJ1-1|NA
TGTGCCAGCGCGGGGGACACTCAACGTTCGGACACTGAAGCTTTCTTT
CASAGDTQRSDTEAFF
>TRBV5-5|TRBJ2-1|NA
TGTGCCAGCAGCTTACAGGGTTCCTACAATGAGCAGTTCTTC
CASSLQGSYNEQFF
>TRBV15|TRBJ1-6|TRBD1
TGTGCCACCGGGCGGGACAGGCCGCAGCATTCACCCCTCCACTTT
CATGRDRPQHSPLHF
>TRBV25-1|TRBJ2-3|NA
TGTGCCAGCAGTGACATCCATCGGGGGACCTTTGCAGATACGCAGTATTTT
CASSDIHRGTFADTQYF
>TRBV6-8|TRBJ2-1|TRBD2
TGTGCCATCACTTTTTTAGCGGGAGAAGGAAATGAGCAGTTCTTC
CAITFLAGEGNEQFF
>TRBV5-6|TRBJ1-1|NA
TGTGCCAGCAGCTCTCCTCTGGAAGGGGCTGAAGCTTTCTTT
CASSSPLEGAEAFF
>TRBV29-1|TRBJ1-4|NA
TGCAGCGCTACCCGTGGCGGTCATGAAAAACTGTTTTTT
CSATRGGHEKLFF
>TRBV15|TRBJ2-7|TRBD1
TGTGCCACCAGCAGGGGATGGACAGGGGTCTACGAGCAGTACTTC
CATSRGWTGVYEQYF
>TRBV2|TRBJ2-5|TRBD1
TGTGCCAGCATTTTGACAGGGTCCCAAGAGACCCAGTACTTC
CASILTGSQETQYF